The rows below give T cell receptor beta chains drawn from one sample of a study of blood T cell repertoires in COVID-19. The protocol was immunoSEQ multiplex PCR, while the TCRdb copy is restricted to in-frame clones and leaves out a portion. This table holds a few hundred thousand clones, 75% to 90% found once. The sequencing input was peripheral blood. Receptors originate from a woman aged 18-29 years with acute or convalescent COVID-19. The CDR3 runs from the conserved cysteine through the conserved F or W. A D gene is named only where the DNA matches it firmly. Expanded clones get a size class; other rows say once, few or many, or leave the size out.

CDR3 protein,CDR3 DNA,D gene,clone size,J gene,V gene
CASSPNGGTEAFF,TGTGCCAGCTCACCGAACGGAGGCACTGAAGCTTTCTTT,-,-,TRBJ1-1,TRBV18
CASRQSVSTDTQYF,TGTGCCAGCAGGCAGTCCGTTAGCACAGATACGCAGTATTTT,-,-,TRBJ2-3,TRBV2
CASSEAWTGGIEQYF,TGTGCCAGCAGTGAAGCATGGACAGGGGGTATCGAGCAGTACTTC,TRBD1,-,TRBJ2-7,TRBV6-1
CASSQQRGIAQYEQYF,TGCGCCAGCAGCCAACAAAGGGGGATAGCTCAGTACGAGCAGTACTTC,-,-,TRBJ2-7,TRBV4-1
CASSERGAGEQYF,TGTGCCAGCAGTGAACGGGGGGCTGGGGAGCAGTACTTC,-,-,TRBJ2-7,TRBV6-1
CATSDFLGRNNEQFF,TGTGCCACCAGTGATTTTTTGGGCAGAAACAATGAGCAGTTCTTC,-,-,TRBJ2-1,TRBV24-1
CATGGTENTGELFF,TGTGCCACCGGTGGGACAGAGAACACCGGGGAGCTGTTTTTT,TRBD1,once,TRBJ2-2,TRBV24-1
CASSILLNTEAFF,TGTGCCAGTAGTATTTTATTGAACACTGAAGCTTTCTTT,-,-,TRBJ1-1,TRBV19
CASSQESPTGYYGYTF,TGCGCCAGCAGCCAGGAGTCCCCCACAGGTTACTATGGCTACACCTTC,-,once,TRBJ1-2,TRBV4-1
CASSQDSEASWTYEQYF,TGCGCCAGCAGCCAAGATTCAGAGGCTAGCTGGACCTACGAGCAGTACTTC,-,-,TRBJ2-7,TRBV4-1
CASSPGWAPYEQYF,TGTGCCAGCAGCCCCGGTTGGGCTCCCTACGAGCAGTACTTC,-,-,TRBJ2-7,TRBV7-3
CASSVASSGNTIYF,TGTGCCAGCAGTGTAGCGAGCTCTGGAAACACCATATATTTT,-,-,TRBJ1-3,TRBV6-1
CAISDPTASRSYGYTF,TGTGCCATCAGTGATCCGACGGCAAGTCGGAGCTATGGCTACACCTTC,-,-,TRBJ1-2,TRBV10-3
CASSQDIAGKNEQFF,TGTGCCAGCAGCCAAGATATAGCGGGGAAAAATGAGCAGTTCTTC,TRBD2,-,TRBJ2-1,TRBV4-2
CASSSRQENYGYTF,TGTGCCAGCAGTTCCCGACAGGAAAACTATGGCTACACCTTC,-,-,TRBJ1-2,TRBV27
CASSMLGQGNGYTF,TGTGCCAGTAGTATGCTAGGACAGGGTAATGGCTACACCTTC,TRBD1,once,TRBJ1-2,TRBV19
CASSYTQTGKVQYF,TGTGCCAGCAGTTACACACAAACAGGGAAGGTGCAGTACTTC,-,few,TRBJ2-7,TRBV6-5
CASTGRAGKVTGELFF,TGCGCCAGCACCGGACGAGCGGGGAAGGTCACCGGGGAGCTGTTTTTT,TRBD2,-,TRBJ2-2,TRBV5-1
CASSARPEGNNEQFF,TGTGCCAGCAGCGCCCGACCCGAGGGCAACAATGAGCAGTTCTTC,-,-,TRBJ2-1,TRBV7-3
CASSRTSGGLSTDTQYF,TGTGCCAGCTCACGGACTAGCGGGGGCCTTAGCACAGATACGCAGTATTTT,TRBD2,-,TRBJ2-3,TRBV18
CASSDFYGYTF,TGTGCCAGCTCGGACTTCTATGGCTACACCTTC,-,-,TRBJ1-2,TRBV18
CSVETGYITEAFF,TGCAGCGTAGAAACAGGGTACATCACTGAAGCTTTCTTT,-,once,TRBJ1-1,TRBV29-1
CASSETQGWNQPQHF,TGTGCCAGCAGTGAAACACAGGGGTGGAATCAGCCCCAGCATTTT,TRBD1,once,TRBJ1-5,TRBV2
CAINGAGVDSYEQYF,TGTGCCATCAACGGGGCGGGGGTCGACTCCTACGAGCAGTACTTC,TRBD2,-,TRBJ2-7,TRBV10-3
CASSQPTQGLKLFF,TGTGCCAGCAGCCAACCTACACAGGGTTTAAAACTGTTTTTT,-,few,TRBJ1-4,TRBV3-1/TRBV3-2
CASSGGSPSYEQYF,TGTGCCAGCAGCGGGGGGTCACCCTCCTACGAGCAGTACTTC,-,-,TRBJ2-7,TRBV5-6
CASSLAAGTEAFF,TGCGCCAGCAGCTTGGCGGCGGGAACTGAAGCTTTCTTT,-,few,TRBJ1-1,TRBV5-1
CASSSRRDTGELFF,TGTGCCAGTAGTTCCCGCAGGGATACCGGGGAGCTGTTTTTT,-,-,TRBJ2-2,TRBV19
CASSTTNEKLFF,TGTGCCAGCAGTACAACGAATGAAAAACTGTTTTTT,-,few,TRBJ1-4,TRBV2
CASGDYLTSETQYF,TGTGCCAGCGGGGACTACTTAACCTCGGAGACCCAGTACTTC,TRBD2,-,TRBJ2-5,TRBV9
CASTGAGPRTDTQYF,TGTGCCAGCACGGGAGCGGGCCCCCGCACAGATACGCAGTATTTT,-,-,TRBJ2-3,TRBV2
CASSLDPTGGGGYTF,TGTGCCAGCAGCTTGGATCCAACAGGGGGCGGTGGCTACACCTTC,TRBD1,-,TRBJ1-2,TRBV7-2
CASSGTQGTGSDGPEAFF,TGTGCCAGCAGCGGAACCCAGGGGACAGGGAGTGATGGGCCTGAAGCTTTCTTT,TRBD1,-,TRBJ1-1,TRBV9
CASSPKSPYGYTF,TGTGCCAGCAGCCCCAAAAGCCCTTATGGCTACACCTTC,-,-,TRBJ1-2,TRBV3-1/TRBV3-2
CASRGGKEKNEKLFF,TGTGCCAGCAGGGGGGGTAAAGAAAAAAATGAAAAACTGTTTTTT,-,once,TRBJ1-4,TRBV6-5
CASSQETGGVRYGYTF,TGTGCCAGCAGCCAAGAGACAGGGGGCGTAAGGTATGGCTACACCTTC,TRBD1,-,TRBJ1-2,TRBV4-2
CASSRNSGGELFF,TGTGCCAGCAGTCGAAATTCGGGCGGGGAGCTGTTTTTT,-,-,TRBJ2-2,TRBV6-6
CASVVGAENTGELFF,TGCGCCAGCGTCGTGGGGGCCGAGAACACCGGGGAGCTGTTTTTT,-,-,TRBJ2-2,TRBV5-1
CASSSGGRDTEAFF,TGTGCCAGCAGCTCGGGGGGGCGGGACACTGAAGCTTTCTTT,-,-,TRBJ1-1,TRBV9
CASTDGQAYNSPLHF,TGTGCCAGTACTGACGGACAGGCGTATAATTCACCCCTCCACTTT,TRBD1,-,TRBJ1-6,TRBV6-5
CASSLSQGTSKNIQYF,TGTGCCAGCAGTTTATCCCAAGGGACTTCCAAAAACATTCAGTACTTC,-,-,TRBJ2-4,TRBV27
CAITGRTYNEQFF,TGTGCCATAACAGGGAGAACCTACAATGAGCAGTTCTTC,-,-,TRBJ2-1,TRBV11-2
CASRPRGLNEKLFF,TGTGCCAGCAGGCCTCGGGGTCTTAATGAAAAACTGTTTTTT,-,-,TRBJ1-4,TRBV7-9
CASSEQGLGSPLHF,TGTGCCAGCAGTGAGCAGGGGCTGGGATCACCCCTCCACTTT,-,-,TRBJ1-6,TRBV5-6
CVHRSNTGELFF,TGTGTCCACAGATCGAACACCGGGGAGCTGTTTTTT,-,once,TRBJ2-2,TRBV28
CASSQVSEYQPQHF,TGTGCCAGCAGCCAGGTCTCAGAATATCAGCCCCAGCATTTT,-,-,TRBJ1-5,TRBV14
CASSFSLRTGELFF,TGTGCCAGCAGCTTCTCTCTCCGGACCGGGGAGCTGTTTTTT,-,-,TRBJ2-2,TRBV5-4
CASSSNSGYTF,TGTGCCAGCAGTTCAAATAGTGGCTACACCTTC,-,-,TRBJ1-2,TRBV6-6